The source of this T cell receptor (beta chain) is a study of T cells in Graves' hyperthyroidism and ophthalmopathy. Study-wide background: Peripheral blood draws took place at initial diagnosis, ahead of any treatment.

Amplification of TCR beta CDR3 regions used RNA as the template. First-round RT-PCR with HTBI primers amplified the TCR CDR3 region. TCRdb called the multiplex PCR reads again in MiXCR, with one record for every CDR3 protein. The repertoire holds 140,000 or so distinct CDR3 sequences, less than 25% seen once, with roughly 73% in the top ten. General study findings and limits: Blood also held most thyroid clonotypes expanded beyond 0.001.

This clonotype came up many times. Its antigen is undetermined. Looked up from germline, CDR1 is MDHEN and CDR2 is SYDVKM. Trimming stripped 6 bases from V and 7 bases from J, with 16 bases between. The CDR3 consists of 15 residues. Exclusion followed for patients with uncontrolled infection, other autoimmune disease, pregnancy or lactation. Clinical symptoms, serum thyroxine and TRAb, thyroid ultrasound and orbital computed tomography together formed the diagnostic basis. This rearrangement joins TRBV28 to TRBJ1-6; possible D gene TRBD1, 6 bases. The TCR sequence derives from a woman in her fifties or sixties with Graves' hyperthyroidism that later progressed to Graves' ophthalmopathy. The sequenced sample was blood. The CDR3 bases are TGTGCCAGCAGGGAGGGACAAATAGGCAATTCACCCCTCCACTTT. Its protein is CASREGQIGNSPLHF.